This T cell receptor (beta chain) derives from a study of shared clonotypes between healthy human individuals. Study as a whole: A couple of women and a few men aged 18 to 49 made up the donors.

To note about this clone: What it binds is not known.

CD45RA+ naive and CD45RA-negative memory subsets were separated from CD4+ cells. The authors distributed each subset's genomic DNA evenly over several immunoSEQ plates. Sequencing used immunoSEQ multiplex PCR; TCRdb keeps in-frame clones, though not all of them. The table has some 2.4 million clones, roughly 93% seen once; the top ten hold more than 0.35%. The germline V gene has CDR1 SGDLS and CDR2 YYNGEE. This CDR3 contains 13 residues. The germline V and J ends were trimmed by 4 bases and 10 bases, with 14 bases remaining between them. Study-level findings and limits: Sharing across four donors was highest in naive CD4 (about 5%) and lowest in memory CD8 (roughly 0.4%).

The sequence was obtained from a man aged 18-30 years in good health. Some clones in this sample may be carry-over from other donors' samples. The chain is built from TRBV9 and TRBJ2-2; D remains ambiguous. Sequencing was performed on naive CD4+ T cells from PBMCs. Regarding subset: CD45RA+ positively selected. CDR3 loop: CASSRRPEAELFF. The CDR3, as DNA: TGTGCCAGCAGCCGTCGGCCCGAAGCGGAGCTGTTTTTT.